This record concerns one T cell receptor beta chain sequence. These data come from a study of blood T cells in healthy people across ages. CDR1 and CDR2 from the germline V gene are SGDLS and YYNGEE. The CDR3 totals 14 residues. V dropped 4 bases and J dropped 8 bases, with 16 bases sitting between them. Then a second PCR, running about 6 to 12 cycles, was carried out with a sample-barcoded 5' primer and a J-beta primer mix. Every sample returned 2.5 million or more CDR3-containing paired-end reads. TCRdb passed the 5' RACE reads through MiXCR, listing each CDR3 protein once. The sample records 1.5 million to 2 million distinct CDR3 sequences, approximately 50% being singletons.

Sample: blood. The chain couples TRBV9 to TRBJ2-1; D unresolved. The TCR was taken from a middle-aged woman in good health. This CDR3 reads CASSPRSSRDEQFF. CDR3 bases: TGTGCCAGCAGCCCCCGGTCTAGTCGGGATGAGCAGTTCTTC.